The entry below describes one TCR beta chain. Its antigen is not identified. Researchers ran the PCR with 60 Vbeta and 13 Jbeta primers. Produced via immunoSEQ multiplex PCR; TCRdb's table is partial and in-frame only. The sample includes around 110,000 clones, about 69% of them seen just once. This specimen comes from a study of cytomegalovirus exposure and HLA in healthy donors. This CDR3 contains 14 residues. Germline V gene data show CDR1 as SGHRS and CDR2 as YFSETQ. Deletions cut 1 base from V and 7 bases from J, with 12 bases between. Study results and limitations: In a later analysis, TCR beta V- and J-gene trimming was associated with a missense DCLRE1C variant. The authors later found most CMV-associated TCR beta chains appeared HLA-restricted. According to a later analysis, donors in an Asian-associated ancestry cluster reportedly had fewer N-insertions than the roughly 640-donor mean.

The sequence was collected from a woman in her late teens or twenties in good health and CMV-seronegative. The chain combines TRBV5-1 with TRBJ2-1, with a weak D call TRBD2 (7 bases). The sample was PBMCs. CDR3 residues: CASSLSGGRNEQFF. DNA of the CDR3: TGCGCCAGCAGCTTGTCGGGGGGCAGGAATGAGCAGTTCTTC.